This TCR beta chain stems from a study of OX40 agonist ivuxolimab in advanced cancers. Background on the study: The patients received agonistic anti-OX40 (CD134) antibody ivuxolimab. Two patients with cutaneous melanoma and one with hepatocellular carcinoma, three in total, showed partial responses. Study-level results: Researchers did not establish what antigens the expanded peripheral T cells target.

The CDR3 extends over 14 amino acids. The J segment lost 1 base and the V segment lost 5 bases, leaving 5 bases of the junction unmatched. Germline V gene lookup returns CDR1 SEHNR and CDR2 FQNEAQ (reference sequence). Patients who had autoimmune disease history or got systemic immunosuppression were left out. Sequencing was performed with immunoSEQ multiplex PCR; in TCRdb, only in-frame clones are kept and a portion is missing. This table has roughly 19,000 clones, around four fifths appearing once. About this clone: The antigen is undetermined.

This chain connects TRBV7-9 to TRBJ2-7; the match to TRBD1 covers 7 bases. The sequence was collected from an adult with an advanced solid tumor such as melanoma, head and neck, liver or kidney cancer. The material sequenced was CD4+ or CD8+ T cells sorted from blood, taken in a trial of the OX40 agonist ivuxolimab. Written as DNA, the CDR3 is TGTGCCAGCAGCACCCGGGACAGATCCTACGAGCAGTACTTC. Protein product: CASSTRDRSYEQYF.